The present T cell receptor beta chain was sequenced within a study of blood T cell repertoires in COVID-19. Study overall: COVID-19 samples collected from the United States, Italy and Spain covered acute and convalescent phases.

The CDR3 length is 15 residues. Germline V CDR1 and CDR2: MGHRA, YSYEKL. V dropped 3 bases and J dropped 6; count of bases not matched to a gene: 7. Seattle cases were enrolled at active infection and followed longitudinally. The table came from immunoSEQ multiplex PCR; TCRdb's copy has only in-frame clones and leaves some out. The sample has approximately 230,000 clones, 70% to 90% seen once. The chain recombines TRBV4-1 with TRBJ1-5; 8 bases are shared with TRBD1. Sequenced input: peripheral blood. This clonotype originated in a woman in her thirties with COVID-19, enrolled during active disease. In DNA form, the CDR3 reads TGCGCCAGCAGCCATGGAGCAGGGGGCCGTCAGCCCCAGCATTTT. Residues: CASSHGAGGRQPQHF.